This TCR beta chain was retrieved from a study of T cells in Graves' hyperthyroidism and ophthalmopathy (dated by TCRdb to between 2018 and 2021). A note on the overall study: Peripheral blood samples were taken at the time of initial diagnosis, prior to any treatment. A discovery cohort of about 95 patients, 43 with Graves' ophthalmopathy and under 60 with stable Graves' hyperthyroidism, was used to find distinguishing TCR V-J signatures. Whether ophthalmopathy could be predicted prospectively was tested in an independent validation cohort made up of under 20 hyperthyroidism patients plus 17 patients who later progressed to ophthalmopathy. The 100 or so discovery patients were randomly split 7:3 into training and test sets. In addition, the study compared T-cell repertoires in thyroid tissue and in blood from roughly 6 Graves' hyperthyroidism patients. After blood sampling, hyperthyroidism patients were treated with methimazole at a starting dose of 30 mg daily, and ophthalmopathy patients were treated with high-dose intravenous methylprednisolone. TCR Vbeta CDR3 sequencing of roughly 140 peripheral blood samples (approximately 44 ophthalmopathy, 70 to 85 hyperthyroidism and approximately 17 progressor patients) is reported in the paper. What the research found in general, with its limitations: Sample size was not statistically predetermined, and investigators were not blinded to group allocation. Most expanded thyroid clonotypes (frequency above 0.001) were also detected in blood, suggesting blood repertoires may reflect thyroid immune responses. In validation, the model predicted progression to ophthalmopathy with just under 71% sensitivity and approximately 72% specificity, a median of about 6 months before onset. A model built on a 13 V-J signature distinguished ophthalmopathy from stable hyperthyroidism, reaching over 85% sensitivity and 81.08% specificity in cross-validation and 80%/75% in testing.

The CDR3 spans 11 residues, from the cysteine through the phenylalanine. Only the CDR3 portion is preserved as DNA: 33 bases, with reading frame beginning at the first base. From the germline V gene, CDR1 is SGHVS and CDR2 is FNYEAQ. V is pared back by 4 bases and J by 10 bases, with 8 bases lying between the germline termini. In its sample, this clonotype comes out as medium-sized (0.01 to 0.1%). Its antigen has not been determined. No base quality values were provided; no much bigger clone lies one nucleotide off. TCR beta CDR3 regions were amplified from RNA transcripts. The TCR CDR3 was subjected to a first round of RT-PCR using the HTBI primer set and the Qiagen OneStep RT-PCR kit. Libraries were constructed in a second round of multiplex PCR, after which size selection and purification were performed. Paired-end sequencing of the libraries was performed with 100 bp reads on an Illumina HiSeq2000. The source study handled its data this way. SOAPnuke was used to process the raw data, throwing out any read that contained adapters or uncalled bases, had a mean Phred below 15, or lacked an exact constant-primer or identifier match. High-quality paired reads were merged with COPE v1.2.5, and unique nucleotide sequences were defined as clonotypes. MiTCR v1.1 was used to align clonotypes to the IMGT TRBV, TRBD and TRBJ reference segments. The analysis included only V-J combinations with a frequency above 0.0001, which together covered around 99% of the repertoires. A TCS score was defined as the ratio of F50 (clonal expansion) to E x V (chaos), with BLOSUM62-based TCRdist applied between CDR3 peptides within each V-J. Welch's t-statistics and random forest reduced 500 to 550 V-J features to 13, which were used in a naive Bayes classifier (R e1071). TCRdb itself trimmed the public reads at Q25 with fastp, ran MiXCR and retained productive beta chains. CDR3 protein sequences are deduplicated, and each keeps its most common genes and DNA. It is TCRdb's table, rather than the study itself, that gives the V and J calls and clone size. The sample records 450,000 to 600,000 distinct CDR3 sequences, 20% of which are singletons. Of the sample, over 45% falls within the top ten clones.

Ophthalmopathy patients had moderately to severely active disease, with a Clinical Activity Score of 3 or more, a NOSPECS grade of 4 or more, and a disease duration of less than 3 months. The study excluded patients with uncontrolled infections, other autoimmune diseases, pregnancy or lactation. Clinical symptoms, serum thyroxine and TRAb, thyroid ultrasound, and orbital computed tomography formed the basis for the diagnoses. Ficoll-Paque density gradient centrifugation was used to isolate PBMCs from about 10 ml of fresh peripheral blood. Trizol reagent was used to extract total RNA, and RNA quality was then checked on an Agilent 2100 Bioanalyzer.

This clonotype was sampled from a man aged 35-49 years with Graves' ophthalmopathy. The rearrangement combines TRBV7-6 with TRBJ2-1, and the D gene may be TRBD2, 5 bases matching. Material for sequencing was blood. CDR3 region: CASSSGIEQFF. Read as DNA, the sequence is TGTGCCAGCAGCTCCGGGATAGAGCAGTTCTTC.